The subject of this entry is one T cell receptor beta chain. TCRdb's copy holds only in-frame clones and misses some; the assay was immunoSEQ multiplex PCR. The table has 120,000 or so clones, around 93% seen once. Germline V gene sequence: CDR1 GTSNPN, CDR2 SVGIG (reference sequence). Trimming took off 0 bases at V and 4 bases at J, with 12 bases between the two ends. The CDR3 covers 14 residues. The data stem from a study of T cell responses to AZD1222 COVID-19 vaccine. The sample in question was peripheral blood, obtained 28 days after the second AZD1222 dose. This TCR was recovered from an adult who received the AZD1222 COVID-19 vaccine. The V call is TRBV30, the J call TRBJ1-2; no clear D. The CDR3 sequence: CAWSVSSLSYGYTF. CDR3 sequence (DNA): TGTGCCTGGAGTGTTTCGTCCCTATCCTATGGCTACACCTTC.